This T cell receptor beta chain was identified during a study of T cells in Graves' hyperthyroidism and ophthalmopathy. The study's findings and limits: The majority of expanded thyroid clonotypes above 0.001 also appeared in blood. For ophthalmopathy, model prediction preceded onset by a median about 6.4 months.

TCR beta CDR3 region amplification was performed from RNA transcripts. HTBI primers were used for first-round RT-PCR of the TCR CDR3. TCRdb passed the multiplex PCR reads through MiXCR, listing each CDR3 protein once. Of 300,000 to 450,000 distinct CDR3 sequences in the sample, less than 20% were seen once. This clonotype showed up many times. Its antigen remains unidentified. This sample holds PBMCs from around 9.9 ml fresh peripheral blood. Per the germline V gene, CDR1 is LGHDT and CDR2 is YNNKEL (reference sequence). V lost 1 base, J lost 7 bases, and 10 bases lay in between. CDR3 length equals 13 residues.

The specimen sequenced was blood. The rearrangement joins TRBV3-1 to TRBJ1-1, with unresolved D. The receptor was isolated from a woman between 18 and 29 years old with Graves' hyperthyroidism that later progressed to Graves' ophthalmopathy. For the CDR3, the DNA is TGTGCCAGCAGCCAAGGTCTAGGCCGTGAAGCTTTCTTT. It is translated as CASSQGLGREAFF.